This TCR beta chain was observed in a study of cytomegalovirus exposure and HLA in healthy donors. Study overall: Early release data held 85 million or so unique TCRs from HLA-typed donors. Study-wide points: The authors enumerated 180 or so TCR beta chains as linked to cytomegalovirus.

Amplification used 60 Vbeta primers and 13 Jbeta primers. Profiled with immunoSEQ multiplex PCR; TCRdb holds only in-frame clones, not every one. Of roughly 190,000 clones listed, around 75% are singletons. V lost 4 bases, J lost 8 bases, and 20 bases lay in between. The CDR3 is 15 amino acids. Per germline, CDR1 SEHNR and CDR2 FQNEAQ (reference sequence). Regarding this clone: Its antigen is currently unknown.

The chain links TRBV7-9 to TRBJ1-2; weak D call: TRBD1 (5 bases). The sample taken for sequencing was PBMCs. The origin of this receptor is a man aged 40-55 years in good health and CMV-seropositive. The CDR3 reads CASSYPDGGMRGYTF. The CDR3 bases are TGTGCCAGCAGCTATCCGGACGGGGGTATGAGAGGCTACACCTTC.